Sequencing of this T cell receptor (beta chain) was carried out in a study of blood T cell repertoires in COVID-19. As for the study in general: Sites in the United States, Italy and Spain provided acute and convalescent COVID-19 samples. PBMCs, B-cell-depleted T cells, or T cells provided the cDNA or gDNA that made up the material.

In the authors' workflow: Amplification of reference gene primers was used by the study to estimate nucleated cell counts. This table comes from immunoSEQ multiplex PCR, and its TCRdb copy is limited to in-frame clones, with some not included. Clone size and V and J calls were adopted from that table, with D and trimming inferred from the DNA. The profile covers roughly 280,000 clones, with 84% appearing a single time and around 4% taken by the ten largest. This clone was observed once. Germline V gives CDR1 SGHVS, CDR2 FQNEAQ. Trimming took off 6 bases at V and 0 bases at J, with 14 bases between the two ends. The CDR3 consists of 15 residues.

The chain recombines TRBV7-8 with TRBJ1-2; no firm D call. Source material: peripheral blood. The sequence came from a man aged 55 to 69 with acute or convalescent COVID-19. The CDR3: CASSFTDLANYGYTF. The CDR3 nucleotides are TGTGCCAGCAGTTTTACCGACTTAGCTAACTATGGCTACACCTTC. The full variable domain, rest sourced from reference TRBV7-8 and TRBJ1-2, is GAGVSQSPRYKVAKRGQDVALRCDPISGHVSLFWYQQALGQGPEFLTYFQNEAQLDKSGLPSDRFFAERPEGSVSTLKIQRTQQEDSAVYLCASSFTDLANYGYTFGSGTRLTVV.